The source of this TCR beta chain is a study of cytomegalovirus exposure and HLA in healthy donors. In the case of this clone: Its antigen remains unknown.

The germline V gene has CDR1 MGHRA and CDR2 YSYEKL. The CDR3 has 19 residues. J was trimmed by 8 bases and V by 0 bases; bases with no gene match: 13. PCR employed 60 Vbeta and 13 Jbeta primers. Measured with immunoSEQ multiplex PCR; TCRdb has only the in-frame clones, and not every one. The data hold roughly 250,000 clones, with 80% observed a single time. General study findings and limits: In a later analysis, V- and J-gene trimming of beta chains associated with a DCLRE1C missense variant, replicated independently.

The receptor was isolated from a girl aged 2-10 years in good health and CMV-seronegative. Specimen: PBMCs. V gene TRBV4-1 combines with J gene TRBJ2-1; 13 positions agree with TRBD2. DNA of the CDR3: TGCGCCAGCAGCCAAGAACCAACCCCCACTAGCGGGAGGGGCGATGAGCAGTTCTTC. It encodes CASSQEPTPTSGRGDEQFF.